The next 6 T cell receptor beta chains were all read from a single sample in a study of T cell changes during pregnancy in multiple sclerosis (dated by TCRdb to about 2019). Receptor amplification or capture employed the immunoSEQ multiplex PCR assay. TCRdb took over this immuneACCESS table, retaining in-frame rearrangements with V and J assigned. Such tables are incomplete; in checked studies, under half of the missing clones stem from an unresolved V gene, and the remainder is unexplained. The sample profile shows 48,000 or so clones; almost 95% of them were found once. In total, the top ten clones hold approximately 0.91% of the sample. The sample here was CD4+ T cells from peripheral blood mononuclear cells, taken in the second trimester of pregnancy. The receptors were sampled from a female donor in good health, enrolled as a control in a pregnancy study.

This chain uses TRBV15 with TRBJ1-2; D may be TRBD1 (6 bases). Trimming cost V 3 bases and J 8 bases, with 31 bases left between them. Per germline, CDR1 LNHNV and CDR2 YYDKDF (reference sequence). The CDR3 has 19 residues. CDR3 amino acids: CATSREPNGETLGAEGYTF. The DNA for the CDR3 is TGTGCCACCAGCAGGGAGCCTAACGGGGAGACCTTGGGGGCTGAGGGCTACACCTTC.

This clone has only one observation. The chain carries TRBV27 and TRBJ2-1; TRBD1 agrees at 9 bases. This CDR3 region has 14 residues. Germline V CDR1 and CDR2: MNHEY, SMNVEV (reference sequence). The junction had 2 bases not matched to a gene; V was cut back by 8 bases and J by 0 bases. The CDR3 sequence: CASRQGGSYNEQFF. The CDR3 DNA is TGTGCCAGCCGACAGGGGGGCTCCTACAATGAGCAGTTCTTC.

The rearrangement uses TRBV29-1 and TRBJ1-1; D may be TRBD1 (6 bases). V dropped 2 bases and J dropped 6 bases, with 22 bases sitting between them. The CDR3 has 16 residues. Germline assignment: CDR1 SQVTM and CDR2 ANQGSEA. Here the CDR3 reads CSVELLERGSLSEAFF. CDR3 coding DNA: TGCAGCGTTGAATTGTTAGAAAGGGGGTCTCTATCTGAAGCTTTCTTT.

The chain is built from TRBV28 and TRBJ2-1; D is undetermined. The CDR3 length is 12 residues. Trimming took off 4 bases at V and 4 bases at J, with 5 bases between the two ends. CDR1 is MDHEN and CDR2 is SYDVKM in the germline V gene. The CDR3 here is CASSSQYNEQFF. The CDR3, as DNA: TGTGCCAGCAGTTCTCAGTACAATGAGCAGTTCTTC.

The V call is TRBV9, the J call TRBJ1-2, with D hard to call. The length of the CDR3 is 13 residues. V was shortened by 2 bases and J by 2 bases, with 7 bases between the two germline ends. Germline V gene sequence: CDR1 SGDLS, CDR2 YYNGEE. The CDR3 sequence is CASSVARNYGYTF. In DNA, the CDR3 is TGTGCCAGCAGCGTGGCCAGGAACTATGGCTACACCTTC.

V and J are TRBV19 and TRBJ2-7; 7 bases are a match to TRBD1. Germline assignment: CDR1 LNHDA and CDR2 SQIVND (reference sequence). The CDR3 is made up of 14 amino acids. V lost 3 bases to trimming and J lost 1 base; unmatched junction nucleotides: 3. The CDR3 region is CASSMGTESYEQYF. The CDR3 DNA reads as TGTGCCAGTAGTATGGGGACAGAATCCTACGAGCAGTACTTC.